One sample yielded the 23 T cell receptor beta chains listed below, sequenced in a study of blood T cell repertoires in COVID-19. Only in-frame clones appear in the TCRdb table, and some are missing; sequencing was by immunoSEQ multiplex PCR. The sample consists of more than 95,000 clones, roughly 85% of them appearing once. Material: peripheral blood. These receptors all stem from a human donor in a cohort sampled during active COVID-19.

This chain connects TRBV7-8 to TRBJ2-3; D perhaps matches TRBD2 (6 bases). The V end was cut by 5 bases, the J end by 1 base, with 13 bases between. The germline V gene encodes CDR1 SGHVS and CDR2 FQNEAQ. CDR3 length: 15 residues. CDR3 amino acids: CASSGGQRGTDTQYF. The CDR3 DNA is TGTGCCAGCAGCGGCGGGCAGCGGGGCACAGATACGCAGTATTTT.

The chain joins TRBV7-2 to TRBJ1-2; 10 bases are a match to TRBD1. The CDR3 spans 15 residues. The germline V gene encodes CDR1 SGHTA and CDR2 FQGNSA. V lost 4 bases to trimming and J lost 2 bases; unmatched junction nucleotides: 4. DNA for the CDR3: TGTGCCAGCAGCTCGGGACAGGGGCCCAACTATGGCTACACCTTC. Its protein is CASSSGQGPNYGYTF.

The rearrangement joins TRBV19 to TRBJ2-2; TRBD2 matches at 13 bases. Germline lookup yields CDR1 LNHDA and CDR2 SQIVND (reference sequence). Trimming took 5 bases from V and 5 from J; bases not matched to a gene: 2. This CDR3 comprises 15 residues. The CDR3, as DNA: TGTGCCAGTAGTCCGGGACTAGCGGGGACCGGGGAGCTGTTTTTT. Amino acid sequence: CASSPGLAGTGELFF.

The genes are TRBV7-2 and TRBJ2-2; 10 bases fit TRBD2. V lost 5 bases to trimming and J lost 7 bases; unmatched junction nucleotides: 16. Germline V gene data show CDR1 as SGHTA and CDR2 as FQGNSA. CDR3 size: 18 residues. CDR3 in amino acids: CASSTRPLAGAIGGELFF. CDR3 DNA sequence: TGTGCCAGCAGCACGCGCCCCCTAGCGGGGGCAATTGGCGGGGAGCTGTTTTTT.

This clone was seen just once. The gene calls are TRBV4-1 and TRBJ2-3; tentative D call: TRBD2 (5 bases). The V end lost 4 bases, the J end lost 8 bases, and 13 bases lay between the germline ends. Germline CDR1 and CDR2: MGHRA and YSYEKL. The CDR3 contains 13 residues. In DNA form, the CDR3 reads TGCGCCAGCAGCCGGGTCCCCGGAGGTACGCAGTATTTT. It yields the protein CASSRVPGGTQYF.

This clone was detected only a few times. The V and J genes are TRBV28 and TRBJ1-2; 9 nucleotides match TRBD1. The CDR3 is 14 residues long. Germline values: CDR1 MDHEN, CDR2 SYDVKM. After removal of 6 bases from V and 7 bases from J, the junction contained 9 bases not matched to a gene. The CDR3 nucleotides read TGTGCCAGCAGGGCCCCGGGACAGGGCTCTGGCTACACCTTC. It codes for CASRAPGQGSGYTF.

The chain uses TRBV5-1 and TRBJ2-3; D possibly corresponds to TRBD2 (5 bases). Looked up from germline, CDR1 is SGHRS and CDR2 is YFSETQ. V lost 0 bases and J 0 bases, leaving 11 bases between the germline ends. The CDR3 is 16 amino acids. The CDR3 DNA sequence: TGCGCCAGCAGCTTGGTTCCGGGGAGCAGCACAGATACGCAGTATTTT. Translating it yields CASSLVPGSSTDTQYF.

The chain combines TRBV7-2 with TRBJ1-2; the D gene is possibly TRBD1 (6 bases). The CDR3 runs to 13 residues. Per the germline V gene, CDR1 is SGHTA and CDR2 is FQGNSA. Trimming left V 5 bases short and J 4 bases short, with 11 bases between. CDR3 nucleotide sequence: TGTGCCAGCAGCCCCGGGACAAGCTATGGCTACACCTTC. It yields the protein CASSPGTSYGYTF.

The V and J genes are TRBV7-8 and TRBJ2-2, with 9 bases lining up with TRBD1. Germline trimming cut 5 bases from V and 2 bases from J; bases unmatched to any gene: 9. The CDR3 is 17 amino acids. CDR1 is SGHVS, CDR2 FQNEAQ, per germline. The CDR3 sequence is CASSKLSGQGNTGELFF. Written as DNA, the CDR3 is TGTGCCAGCAGCAAATTATCGGGACAGGGTAACACCGGGGAGCTGTTTTTT.

The chain uses TRBV4-2 and TRBJ2-7; the match to TRBD2 covers 8 bases. V shed 0 bases, J shed 7 bases, and the junction held 8 bases outside the gene matches. The CDR3 length is 15 residues. Looked up from germline, CDR1 is LGHNA and CDR2 is YNFKEQ. As DNA, the CDR3 is TGTGCCAGCAGCCAAGATGCGGGGGGAGGGGGTGAGCAGTACTTC. Protein sequence: CASSQDAGGGGEQYF.

The sample holds a few counts of this clone. The chain joins TRBV25-1 to TRBJ1-3; 7 nucleotides agree with TRBD1. The CDR3 runs 15 residues. The germline V gene encodes CDR1 MGHDK and CDR2 SYGVNS. Unmatched junction bases numbered 9, after V lost 6 bases and J lost 4 bases. The CDR3 reads CASRRSGGGGNTIYF. The CDR3, as DNA: TGTGCCAGCAGGAGATCAGGGGGAGGAGGAAACACCATATATTTT.

The rearrangement joins TRBV10-3 to TRBJ1-1; 9 bases agree with TRBD1. The CDR3 consists of 12 residues. Germline values: CDR1 ENHRY, CDR2 SYGVKD. The V and J ends lost 2 bases and 8 bases, in that order; junction bases with no gene match: 0. The CDR3 sequence: CAISEGTGEAFF. Written as DNA, the CDR3 is TGTGCCATCAGTGAGGGGACAGGGGAAGCTTTCTTT.

This chain connects TRBV11-2 to TRBJ2-7, with D possibly TRBD2 on 5 matching bases. Germline V lookup: CDR1 SGHAT, CDR2 FQNNGV. Between the trimmed V and J ends, which lost 3 bases and 2 bases, there was a span of 11 bases. The CDR3 runs 14 residues. The CDR3 bases are TGTGCCAGCAGCTTTTCGGGGATTGCCTACGAGCAGTACTTC. It encodes CASSFSGIAYEQYF. Combining the CDR3 with reference TRBV11-2 and TRBJ2-7 gives the whole variable domain EAGVAQSPRYKIIEKRQSVAFWCNPISGHATLYWYQQILGQGPKLLIQFQNNGVVDDSQLPKDRFSAERLKGVDSTLKIQPAKLEDSAVYLCASSFSGIAYEQYFGPGTRLTVT.

The chain recombines TRBV7-2 with TRBJ2-7, with 9 bases lining up with TRBD2. Losses at the gene ends were 1 base for V and 4 bases for J; bases not matched to a gene: 8. Germline CDR1 is SGHTA and CDR2 is FQGNSA. The CDR3 runs 16 residues. The CDR3 DNA is TGTGCCAGCAGCTTAGGGGAGCCGGGACTAGCTTACGAGCAGTACTTC. It codes for CASSLGEPGLAYEQYF.

This chain joins TRBV2 and TRBJ2-7, with D possibly being TRBD1 (6 bases). Germline V gene lookup returns CDR1 SNHLY and CDR2 FYNNEI. The CDR3 extends over 14 amino acids. V was clipped by 4 bases and J by 0 bases, with 10 bases between them. The CDR3 DNA is TGTGCCAGCAGTGTAGGCAGGGGCTCCTACGAGCAGTACTTC. Amino acids: CASSVGRGSYEQYF.

The chain recombines TRBV3-1 (or the pseudogene TRBV3-2) with TRBJ2-4; D unclear. Germline loops: CDR1 LGHDT, CDR2 YNNKEL (reference sequence). Trimming took 2 bases from V and 0 from J, leaving 5 bases between them. The CDR3 has 14 amino acids. The CDR3 is CASSQRLAKNIQYF. DNA of the CDR3: TGTGCCAGCAGCCAAAGACTAGCCAAAAACATTCAGTACTTC.

The chain has TRBV5-1 and TRBJ2-6; 7 bases match TRBD2. The germline CDR1 and CDR2 sequences are SGHRS and YFSETQ. This CDR3 region has 22 residues. The V and J ends lost 5 bases and 0 bases, in that order; junction bases with no gene match: 23. The CDR3 is CASRHGRQIFSDTHSGANVLTF. Written as DNA, the CDR3 is TGCGCCAGCAGGCACGGGAGGCAGATATTTTCTGACACCCACTCTGGGGCCAACGTCCTGACTTTC. The full variable domain, completed using reference TRBV5-1 and TRBJ2-6, is KAGVTQTPRYLIKTRGQQVTLSCSPISGHRSVSWYQQTPGQGLQFLFEYFSETQRNKGNFPGRFSGRQFSNSRSEMNVSTLELGDSALYLCASRHGRQIFSDTHSGANVLTFGAGSRLTVL.

This clone was seen once. The chain combines TRBV7-2 with TRBJ1-2; D is possibly TRBD1 (5 bases). Germline V CDR1 and CDR2: SGHTA, FQGNSA. V was shortened by 1 base and J by 5 bases, with 11 bases between the two germline ends. The CDR3 is 14 amino acids. The CDR3 region has the DNA TGTGCCAGCAGCTTAGAAAATGGGGGGTATGGCTACACCTTC. Its protein product is CASSLENGGYGYTF.

The chain combines TRBV7-2 with TRBJ2-1; D is unresolved. The CDR3 contains 12 residues. Trimming shortened V by 2 bases and J by 9 bases, and 8 bases separated the two germline ends. Per the germline V gene, CDR1 is SGHTA and CDR2 is FQGNSA. The CDR3 sequence is CASSLKAFEQFF. The CDR3 nucleotides read TGTGCCAGCAGCTTAAAAGCGTTTGAGCAGTTCTTC.

This rearrangement joins TRBV19 to TRBJ1-4, with D uncertain. The germline V and J ends were trimmed by 6 bases and 8 bases, with 16 bases remaining between them. Germline lookup yields CDR1 LNHDA and CDR2 SQIVND (reference sequence). The CDR3 spans 14 residues. The CDR3: CASSLQSSREKLFF. The CDR3 DNA reads TGTGCCAGTAGCCTACAGAGCTCTCGAGAAAAACTGTTTTTT.

The chain combines TRBV21-1 with TRBJ2-1; TRBD2, as called in the table, went unchecked against the DNA. TRBV21-1 represents a pseudogene. CDR3 length: 15 residues. The CDR3 DNA reads as TGTGCCAGCAATCGGGGGGACCGCCTGTCCCATGAGCAGTTCTTC. Its protein is CASNRGDRLSHEQFF.

The chain couples TRBV19 to TRBJ1-4; the D gene is possibly TRBD1 (5 bases). Germline lookup yields CDR1 LNHDA and CDR2 SQIVND (reference sequence). The V gene lost 5 bases and the J gene lost 8 bases, with 21 bases spanning the gap. The CDR3 spans 16 residues. The DNA for the CDR3 is TGTGCCAGTAGTGAACGGACACGGCCGTCCCGCGAAAAACTGTTTTTT. Translation: CASSERTRPSREKLFF.

CDR3 nucleotides: TGTGCCAGCAGCCCGACTAGCGGAAGAACTAATGAGCAGTTCTTC. Protein sequence: CASSPTSGRTNEQFF. The chain recombines TRBV7-3 with TRBJ2-1; 9 positions match TRBD2. In germline, CDR1 is SGHTA, CDR2 FQGTGA. J was trimmed by 7 bases and V by 5 bases; bases with no gene match: 9. The CDR3 totals 15 residues.